This T cell receptor (beta chain) was observed in a study of blood T cell repertoires in COVID-19. Overall study context: Researchers got acute and convalescent COVID-19 samples from the United States, Italy and Spain.

This clone was counted once. V lost 0 bases and J 0 bases, leaving 10 bases between the germline ends. The CDR3 runs 16 residues. CDR1 and CDR2 (germline): MNHEY, SMNVEV (reference sequence). In the study's own analysis: Amplification of reference gene primers provided the estimated nucleated cell counts. Using immunoSEQ multiplex PCR, the repertoire was profiled, and TCRdb retains in-frame clones only, with some absent. D and trimming were read from the DNA, whereas the V and J calls and clone size are those reported in that table. The sample has about 120,000 clones; approximately 80% are singletons.

Sequenced input: peripheral blood. V is TRBV27 and J is TRBJ2-3; D is perhaps TRBD2 (5 bases). This TCR was recovered from a woman of 80 years or more with acute or convalescent COVID-19. CDR3 in DNA: TGTGCCAGCAGTTTATCCCCGACTATAAGCACAGATACGCAGTATTTT. This sequence encodes CASSLSPTISTDTQYF.